This is a list of T cell receptor beta chains from one sample in a study of cytomegalovirus exposure and HLA in healthy donors. Using immunoSEQ multiplex PCR, the repertoire was profiled, and TCRdb retains in-frame clones only, with some absent. The table shows about 67,000 clones, with roughly 75% occurring only once. Sequenced input: PBMCs. Receptor source: a woman under 40 in good health and CMV-seronegative. The CDR3 runs from the conserved cysteine through the conserved F or W. The order of the fields is V gene, J gene, CDR3 protein.

TRBV5-1	TRBJ1-1	CASSFRTGDTEAFF
TRBV10-3	TRBJ2-1	CATWASGEYNEQFF
TRBV30	TRBJ2-3	CACSTGADTQYF
TRBV10-3	TRBJ1-5	CAISPGQGEPQHF
TRBV6-5	TRBJ1-1	CASSYNDNLNTEAFF
TRBV5-4	TRBJ2-3	CASSLRSGRLLDTQYF
TRBV30	TRBJ2-3	CAWSAVAGGSDTQYF
TRBV4-3	TRBJ2-7	CASSQENRGAYEQYF
TRBV5-4	TRBJ1-1	CASSLGPQRYTGEAFF
TRBV7-6	TRBJ1-5	CASSSGDRGVQPQHF
TRBV7-9	TRBJ2-1	CASTLEGVAYNEQFF
TRBV25-1	TRBJ1-5	CASSEVGRPFPQHF
TRBV30	TRBJ1-2	CAWNRDIPRGYTF
TRBV14	TRBJ2-1	CASSQSGSSYNEQFF
TRBV5-1	TRBJ2-1	CASRGTSGSSGEQFF
TRBV6-5	TRBJ1-2	CASSYSYGRDGYTF
TRBV5-1	TRBJ1-1	CASSLVQMNTEAFF
TRBV30	TRBJ2-2	CAWSVSVRLGELFF
TRBV7-9	TRBJ1-2	CASSLAGTGTYGYTF
TRBV1	TRBJ2-3	CTSSQALYPKMKYF
TRBV4-1	TRBJ1-5	CASSFGTGVVQPQHF
TRBV4-3	TRBJ2-3	CASSQDEELTDTQYF
TRBV28	TRBJ2-3	CASSPSGLAGPSTDTQYF
TRBV7-2	TRBJ2-7	CASSLVSAGAPYEQYF
TRBV4-1	TRBJ2-7	CASSQAGRGGYEQYF
TRBV5-1	TRBJ1-1	CASSTETGRGTEAFF
TRBV30	TRBJ1-3	CAWIPGTGSGNTIYF
TRBV11-2	TRBJ2-7	CASTSGRASYEQYF
TRBV28	TRBJ1-2	CASSQSGTGSNYGYTF
TRBV10-2	TRBJ1-4	CASSPYSWTVGGELFF
TRBV6-1	TRBJ1-1	CASSEVRGMGAFF
TRBV6-1	TRBJ1-2	CASRGDGYTF
TRBV6-1	TRBJ2-3	CASSDLAGATDTQYF
TRBV30	TRBJ2-7	CAWSVNLYEQYF
TRBV9	TRBJ2-3	CASSGSGGHTDTQYF
TRBV5-1	TRBJ2-6	CASNQGDGANVLTF
TRBV6-5	TRBJ2-7	CASSTRGRRAEQYF
TRBV4-2	TRBJ1-4	CASSQEGRGRREKLFF
TRBV7-9	TRBJ1-1	CASSFSTGLYTEAFF
TRBV10-2	TRBJ1-5	CASKAGTGLNQPQHF
TRBV30	TRBJ2-3	CAWSAPFTLADTQYF
TRBV29-1	TRBJ2-7	CSVYRGREQYF